The rows below give T cell receptor beta chains drawn from one sample of a study of cytomegalovirus exposure and HLA in healthy donors. Using immunoSEQ multiplex PCR, the repertoire was profiled, and TCRdb retains in-frame clones only, with some absent. The table shows over 95,000 clones, with approximately 83% occurring only once. The specimen sequenced was PBMCs. The receptors stem from a young woman in good health and CMV-seronegative. The CDR3 runs from the conserved cysteine through the conserved F or W. D genes are given only for firm matches. The listing skips clone size in some rows; elsewhere it reads once, few, many or a size class.

D: TRBD2
V: TRBV6-1
J: TRBJ2-7
size: once
CDR3: CASSVTSGSDEQYF
DNA: TGTGCCAGCAGTGTAACTAGCGGGAGCGACGAGCAGTACTTC

D: TRBD2
V: TRBV11-2
J: TRBJ2-1
size: .
CDR3: CASSSGTSGSSYNEQFF
DNA: TGTGCCAGCAGCTCCGGGACTAGCGGGAGTTCCTACAATGAGCAGTTCTTC

D: .
V: TRBV7-6
J: TRBJ2-7
size: .
CDR3: CASSPNEAYEQYF
DNA: TGTGCCAGCAGCCCTAACGAAGCCTACGAGCAGTACTTC

D: TRBD1
V: TRBV27
J: TRBJ1-2
size: .
CDR3: CASRATGADGYTF
DNA: TGTGCCAGCAGGGCAACAGGGGCGGATGGCTACACCTTC

D: TRBD1
V: TRBV6-6
J: TRBJ2-7
size: .
CDR3: CASTLQGLREQYF
DNA: TGTGCCAGCACACTACAGGGGTTGAGGGAGCAGTACTTC

D: TRBD2
V: TRBV4-2
J: TRBJ2-1
size: .
CDR3: CASSQKGGSSYNEQFF
DNA: TGTGCCAGCAGCCAAAAGGGCGGGAGCTCCTACAATGAGCAGTTCTTC

D: .
V: TRBV6-6
J: TRBJ1-4
size: .
CDR3: CASSYEETTNEKLFF
DNA: TGTGCCAGCAGTTACGAAGAGACAACTAATGAAAAACTGTTTTTT

D: TRBD1
V: TRBV19
J: TRBJ2-5
size: .
CDR3: CAGHKKTGKIRHQETQYF
DNA: TGTGCCGGTCACAAAAAGACAGGGAAGATTCGTCATCAGGAGACCCAGTACTTC

D: .
V: TRBV6-1
J: TRBJ1-6
size: .
CDR3: CASSEWEEDGLGIHF
DNA: TGTGCCAGCAGTGAATGGGAGGAGGACGGGCTGGGAATCCACTTT

D: .
V: TRBV5-1
J: TRBJ1-4
size: .
CDR3: CASSLAVGLNEKLFF
DNA: TGCGCCAGCAGCTTGGCCGTGGGACTAAATGAAAAACTGTTTTTT

D: TRBD2
V: TRBV29-1
J: TRBJ2-5
size: .
CDR3: CSVWGTSPQTQYF
DNA: TGCAGCGTATGGGGGACTAGCCCTCAGACCCAGTACTTC

D: TRBD1
V: TRBV5-1
J: TRBJ2-1
size: .
CDR3: CASRRRDSTYNEQFF
DNA: TGCGCCAGCAGGCGCCGGGACAGTACATACAATGAGCAGTTCTTC

D: .
V: TRBV5-1
J: TRBJ2-6
size: once
CDR3: CASSGGSSGANVLTF
DNA: TGCGCCAGCAGTGGGGGGAGCTCTGGGGCCAACGTCCTGACTTTC

D: TRBD2
V: TRBV4-1
J: TRBJ2-7
size: .
CDR3: CASSQAGTSSSYEQYF
DNA: TGCGCCAGCAGCCAGGCCGGGACTAGCAGCTCCTACGAGCAGTACTTC

D: .
V: TRBV6-6
J: TRBJ1-1
size: .
CDR3: CASSLTPGSTEAFF
DNA: TGTGCCAGCAGCCTCACTCCGGGGAGCACTGAAGCTTTCTTT

D: .
V: TRBV27
J: TRBJ1-1
size: .
CDR3: CASSLSGAWNTEAFF
DNA: TGTGCCAGCAGTTTGAGCGGGGCTTGGAACACTGAAGCTTTCTTT

D: .
V: TRBV20-1
J: TRBJ1-1
size: .
CDR3: CSAVGDTEAFF
DNA: TGCAGTGCTGTCGGAGACACTGAAGCTTTCTTT

D: .
V: TRBV27
J: TRBJ1-1
size: .
CDR3: CASSLDRLNTEAFF
DNA: TGTGCCAGCAGCCTCGACAGATTAAACACTGAAGCTTTCTTT

D: .
V: TRBV12-5
J: TRBJ1-5
size: .
CDR3: CASGFGGNQPQHF
DNA: TGTGCTAGTGGTTTCGGCGGGAATCAGCCCCAGCATTTT

D: TRBD1
V: TRBV5-6
J: TRBJ1-2
size: .
CDR3: CASSLAGGQGVYGYTF
DNA: TGTGCCAGCAGCTTGGCTGGGGGACAGGGGGTTTATGGCTACACCTTC

D: .
V: TRBV13
J: TRBJ1-1
size: .
CDR3: CASSLGQGNTEAFF
DNA: TGTGCCAGCAGCTTAGGCCAGGGAAACACTGAAGCTTTCTTT

D: .
V: TRBV28
J: TRBJ2-4
size: few
CDR3: CASSVNRKWDIQYF
DNA: TGTGCCAGCAGTGTGAACAGGAAGTGGGACATTCAGTACTTC

D: TRBD2
V: TRBV28
J: TRBJ2-2
size: .
CDR3: CASNGGGTSGVTGELFF
DNA: TGTGCCAGCAACGGCGGCGGGACTAGCGGAGTTACCGGGGAGCTGTTTTTT

D: .
V: TRBV7-9
J: TRBJ2-1
size: .
CDR3: CAIRALKINNEQFF
DNA: TGTGCCATTCGAGCTTTAAAAATAAACAATGAGCAGTTCTTC